The 31 T cell receptor beta chains below were found in one sample sequenced in a study of prognosis after radiotherapy for stage I lung cancer (dated by TCRdb to about 2021). The reads were generated on an Illumina HiSeq 3000. The TCR beta CDR3 region was amplified from genomic DNA by two rounds of multiplex PCR. In the first PCR round, primers specific to each TRBV and TRBJ gene were used, and the primer sequences were filed in Chinese patent CN105087789A. The public reads were reanalyzed by TCRdb: fastp trimming at Q25, MiXCR alignment, in-frame beta chains only. Each CDR3 protein appears once, grouped with its most common genes and DNA. Across this sample there are 13,000 to 15,000 distinct CDR3 sequences, with 56% seen only once. About 26% of the sample belongs to the ten largest clones. Sample: PBMCs, taken before or after stereotactic body radiation therapy (not recorded which). These receptors all stem from a donor aged 50 or older with non-small cell lung cancer.

Details on this clonotype: A far larger clone differs by one base, so this is likely a read error. V and J are TRBV6-4 and TRBJ2-2; possibly TRBD1 or TRBD2 for D (7 bases each). The V gene's germline CDR1 is MRHNA and CDR2 SNTAGT. The CDR3 totals 17 residues. V was clipped by 6 bases and J by 3 bases, with 20 bases between them. The CDR3 sequence is CASRKGAEGGDTGELFF. In DNA, the CDR3 is TGTGCCAGCAGGAAGGGGGCTGAGGGAGGGGACACCGGGGAGCTGTTTTTT.

By proportion, this clonotype is medium-sized. This chain uses TRBV6-4 with TRBJ2-2; the D gene could be TRBD1 or TRBD2 (5 bases each). The germline gives CDR1 MRHNA, CDR2 SNTAGT. This CDR3 has 15 residues. With 5 bases removed from V and 5 bases from J, the gap between germline ends came to 15 bases. CDR3 residues: CASSPQERGTGELFF. The CDR3 DNA follows: TGTGCCAGCAGTCCACAAGAGAGGGGAACCGGGGAGCTGTTTTTT.

This clonotype appeared many times. The chain employs TRBV5-4 and TRBJ2-3, with 12 positions matching TRBD2. Looked up from germline, CDR1 is SGHNT and CDR2 is YYREEE (reference sequence). V dropped 4 bases and J dropped 6; count of bases not matched to a gene: 9. This CDR3 is built from 16 residues. CDR3 loop: CASSHRTSGVRDTQYF. The CDR3, as DNA: TGTGCCAGCAGCCACCGGACTAGCGGGGTGCGTGATACGCAGTATTTT.

By share of the sample, this clonotype is medium-sized. This rearrangement joins TRBV28 to TRBJ1-2; D unclear. The CDR3 loop spans 13 amino acids. Trimming took off 2 bases at V and 4 bases at J, with 8 bases between the two ends. The germline V gene has CDR1 MDHEN and CDR2 SYDVKM. For the CDR3, the DNA is TGTGCCAGCAGTTTACCCGGGTTCTATGGCTACACCTTC. This codes for CASSLPGFYGYTF.

Remarks on this clonotype: A read error may produce the germline difference seen at one junction end. The chain carries TRBV6-1 and TRBJ2-7; 7 bases align to TRBD2. CDR1 and CDR2 from the germline V gene are MNHNS and SASEGT. CDR3 size: 14 residues. The DNA of the CDR3 is TGTGTCAGCAAGCGGGATGAGTTTTCCTACGAGCAGTACTTC. Protein sequence: CVSKRDEFSYEQYF.

The rearrangement links TRBV9 to TRBJ2-1; 8 bases fit TRBD2. Germline CDR1 is SGDLS and CDR2 is YYNGEE. With 4 bases clipped from V and 4 bases from J, the junction kept 16 bases outside the gene matches. The CDR3 has 18 residues. Written as DNA, the CDR3 is TGTGCCAGCAGCCCCCCTATGGAGGTTAGCGGGGAATACAATGAGCAGTTCTTC. This sequence encodes CASSPPMEVSGEYNEQFF.

This clonotype has a single count. One base separates it from a far larger clone, so it is likely a read error. The chain recombines TRBV6-4 with TRBJ2-2; D is uncertain. CDR1 and CDR2 from the germline V gene are MRHNA and SNTAGT. The CDR3 contains 12 residues. Deletions cut 6 bases from V and 6 bases from J, with 8 bases between. The CDR3 region is CASSHTAGELFF. The DNA for the CDR3 is TGTGCCAGCAGCCACACGGCCGGGGAGCTGTTTTTT.

Relative to its sample, this clonotype is medium-sized. The CDR3, as DNA: TGTGCCAGCAGCTTTAGCGGCCAAGAGACCCAGTACTTC. It yields the protein CASSFSGQETQYF. The rearrangement joins TRBV7-3 to TRBJ2-5, with TRBD2 as a possible D gene (6 bases). V lost 3 bases and J 1 base, leaving 6 bases between the germline ends. The V gene's germline CDR1 is SGHTA and CDR2 FQGTGA. There are 13 residues in the CDR3.

Relative to its sample, this clonotype is medium-sized. This sequence joins TRBV7-3 and TRBJ2-3, with D tentatively TRBD1 (6 bases). Trimming removed 5 bases at V and 1 base at J, with 13 bases between. The CDR3 extends over 15 amino acids. Germline values: CDR1 SGHTA, CDR2 FQGTGA. This CDR3 is CASSNRVGGTDTQYF. The CDR3 region has the DNA TGTGCCAGCAGCAACAGGGTTGGGGGCACAGATACGCAGTATTTT.

Turning to this clonotype: Given a far larger clone just one base away, this is likely a sequencing read error. This sequence joins TRBV6-5 and TRBJ2-3, with 10 bases that match TRBD2. V shed 0 bases, J shed 1 base, and the junction held 1 base outside the gene matches. Germline V gene data show CDR1 as MNHEY and CDR2 as SVGAGI. The CDR3 runs 16 residues. The CDR3 is CASSYSGTSGTDTQYF. CDR3 DNA sequence: TGTGCCAGCAGTTACTCCGGGACTAGCGGCACAGATACGCAGTATTTT.

This clonotype counts as medium-sized. V is TRBV20-1 and J is TRBJ2-3; 12 bases fit TRBD2. Trimming removed 6 bases from V and 4 bases from J; junction bases left unmatched: 11. The germline V gene encodes CDR1 DFQATT and CDR2 SNEGSKA (reference sequence). This CDR3 spans 16 amino acids. CDR3 amino acids: CSAEPSGRARPDTQYF. The CDR3 bases are TGCAGTGCGGAACCTAGCGGGAGGGCTAGGCCAGATACGCAGTATTTT.

To note about this clonotype: With only one base between it and a far larger clone, this is likely a read error. The rearrangement links TRBV7-2 to TRBJ2-2, with D unclear. This CDR3 has 14 residues. Germline CDR1 reads SGHTA; CDR2 reads FQGNSA. DNA for the CDR3: TGTGCCAGCAGCCCAGTTGGGTCCACCTGGGAGCTGTTTTTT. Translated, it gives CASSPVGSTWELFF.

The chain employs TRBV6-2 or TRBV6-3 and TRBJ2-5; D tentatively fits TRBD1 or TRBD2 (6 bases each). Trimming removed 6 bases from V and 1 base from J, with 18 bases in between. Germline CDR1 and CDR2: MNHEY and SVGEGT. The CDR3 sequence is 16 residues long. CDR3 DNA sequence: TGTGCCAGCAGACTACAGGGAGGTGTATTCCAAGAGACCCAGTACTTC. Its translation: CASRLQGGVFQETQYF.

The rearrangement uses TRBV11-3 and TRBJ1-6; D unresolved. CDR1 and CDR2 from the germline V gene are SGHNT and YENEEA. This CDR3 spans 13 amino acids. V gave up 0 bases and J gave up 6 bases, with 3 bases separating them. The CDR3 nucleotides read TGTGCCAGCAGCTTAGAGGCTAATTCACCCCTCCACTTT. Its protein is CASSLEANSPLHF.

The chain joins TRBV11-2 to TRBJ2-7; no clear D gene. Germline CDR1 and CDR2: SGHAT and FQNNGV. The CDR3 has 15 amino acids. V was pared by 0 bases and J by 2 bases, with 11 bases between. The DNA of the CDR3 is TGTGCCAGCAGCTTAGATGTAGGAGCCCCCTACGAGCAGTACTTC. Its translation: CASSLDVGAPYEQYF.

The chain employs TRBV28 and TRBJ2-3; 8 bases align to TRBD2. The V segment lost 4 bases and the J segment 2 bases; nucleotides outside the gene matches: 11. Germline V CDR1 and CDR2: MDHEN, SYDVKM. The CDR3 extends over 17 amino acids. The CDR3 DNA follows: TGTGCCAGCAGTTCCCCCTGGGTAGCGGGGATCACAGATACGCAGTATTTT. Amino acid sequence: CASSSPWVAGITDTQYF.

As to this clonotype: One base separates it from a far larger clone, so it is likely a read error. The CDR3 reads CASASGQGAPYEQFF. CDR3 nucleotides: TGTGCCAGCGCCTCGGGACAGGGGGCGCCCTATGAGCAGTTCTTC. This chain uses TRBV6-2 or TRBV6-3 with TRBJ2-1; 12 bases are shared with TRBD1. Germline V gene lookup returns CDR1 MNHEY and CDR2 SVGEGT. CDR3 length: 15 amino acids. V lost 8 bases to trimming and J lost 8 bases; unmatched junction nucleotides: 10.

The V gene is TRBV6-2 or TRBV6-3, the J gene TRBJ2-7, with 10 bases fitting TRBD1. The CDR3 is 16 amino acids. Per the germline V gene, CDR1 is MNHEY and CDR2 is SVGEGT. J was trimmed by 5 bases and V by 0 bases; bases with no gene match: 7. DNA of the CDR3: TGTGCCAGCAGTTACTCGGGCGGACAGGGGGGCAACGAGCAGTACTTC. Translated, it gives CASSYSGGQGGNEQYF.

V usage is TRBV11-2 and J usage is TRBJ2-7, with D maybe TRBD2 (5 bases). This CDR3 is 13 amino acids long. Germline lookup yields CDR1 SGHAT and CDR2 FQNNGV. V was trimmed by 0 bases and J by 6 bases, leaving 9 bases between them. CDR3 residues: CASSLESAVEQYF. As DNA, the CDR3 is TGTGCCAGCAGCTTAGAATCAGCGGTCGAGCAGTACTTC. Drawing the rest from reference TRBV11-2 and TRBJ2-7, the complete variable domain is EAGVAQSPRYKIIEKRQSVAFWCNPISGHATLYWYQQILGQGPKLLIQFQNNGVVDDSQLPKDRFSAERLKGVDSTLKIQPAKLEDSAVYLCASSLESAVEQYFGPGTRLTVT.

The chain links TRBV20-1 to TRBJ1-2; D unclear. The CDR3 loop spans 13 amino acids. CDR1 and CDR2 from the germline V gene are DFQATT and SNEGSKA (reference sequence). The V end was cut by 3 bases, the J end by 2 bases, with 10 bases between. CDR3 loop: CSASLPQNYGYTF. CDR3 nucleotide sequence: TGCAGTGCTAGCCTCCCCCAGAACTATGGCTACACCTTC.

The chain couples TRBV12-3 or TRBV12-4 to TRBJ1-1; D remains ambiguous. The CDR3 runs to 16 residues. Trimming took off 0 bases at V and 11 bases at J, with 22 bases between the two ends. CDR3 residues: CASSLAIGQLNTQAFF. CDR3 sequence (DNA): TGTGCCAGCAGTTTAGCGATTGGGCAGCTGAACACTCAGGCTTTCTTT.

At least ten counts were recorded for this clonotype. The chain is built from TRBV28 and TRBJ2-5; TRBD2 aligns across 9 bases. Germline V lookup: CDR1 MDHEN, CDR2 SYDVKM. With V trimmed by 5 bases and J by 2 bases, 3 bases remained unmatched. The length of the CDR3 is 14 residues. The CDR3 coding sequence is TGTGCCAGCAGTGCTAGCGGGGCTCAAGAGACCCAGTACTTC. As protein: CASSASGAQETQYF.

This chain uses TRBV11-2 with TRBJ2-2, with D uncertain. The CDR3 has 14 amino acids. Trimming stripped 5 bases from V and 5 bases from J, with 12 bases between. The germline V gene has CDR1 SGHAT and CDR2 FQNNGV. The CDR3 loop reads CASSPIARTGELFF. The CDR3 DNA is TGTGCCAGCAGCCCCATCGCTAGAACCGGGGAGCTGTTTTTT.

This CDR3 is CASHWSRRNLYEQYF. CDR3 nucleotide sequence: TGTGCCAGCCATTGGAGTCGCAGGAACCTTTACGAGCAGTACTTC. The rearrangement uses TRBV27 and TRBJ2-7; no reliable D call. CDR1 is MNHEY, CDR2 SMNVEV, per germline (reference sequence). CDR3 length: 15 amino acids. Trimming removed 8 bases at V and 4 bases at J, with 21 bases between.

Details on this clonotype: The germline gene is not matched at one end of the junction; a read error may be the cause. The rearrangement links TRBV27 to TRBJ1-2; 7 bases agree with TRBD1. Germline values: CDR1 MNHEY, CDR2 SMNVEV (reference sequence). This CDR3 is built from 13 residues. The CDR3 is CASSFGRGWGYTF. The CDR3 nucleotides read TGTGCCAGTAGTTTTGGCAGGGGGTGGGGCTACACCTTC.

The chain uses TRBV11-3 and TRBJ2-7; tentatively, D is TRBD1 (5 bases). This CDR3 contains 16 residues. With 5 bases removed from V and 1 base from J, the gap between germline ends came to 18 bases. Germline-derived CDR1 and CDR2 are SGHNT and YENEEA. The CDR3 protein is CASSPLGAYSSYEQYF. CDR3 DNA: TGTGCCAGCAGCCCCCTAGGGGCCTATTCGTCCTACGAGCAGTACTTC.

In its sample, this clonotype is medium-sized. The V call is TRBV5-1, the J call TRBJ1-6, with 7 nucleotides matching TRBD1. This CDR3 spans 13 amino acids. V shed 6 bases and J 9 bases; nucleotides not matched to a gene: 6. Per the germline V gene, CDR1 is SGHRS and CDR2 is YFSETQ. CDR3 protein: CASTPGGSSPLHF. The CDR3 DNA follows: TGCGCCAGCACTCCAGGGGGTAGTTCACCCCTCCACTTT. The variable domain in full, with the rest retrieved from reference TRBV5-1 and TRBJ1-6, is KAGVTQTPRYLIKTRGQQVTLSCSPISGHRSVSWYQQTPGQGLQFLFEYFSETQRNKGNFPGRFSGRQFSNSRSEMNVSTLELGDSALYLCASTPGGSSPLHFGNGTRLTVT.

The sample holds many counts of this clonotype. This chain joins TRBV4-3 and TRBJ2-7; D might be TRBD1 (5 bases). Germline V gives CDR1 LGHNA, CDR2 YSLEER. Trimming cost V 0 bases and J 12 bases, with 21 bases left between them. The CDR3 extends over 15 amino acids. The CDR3 is CASSQDRWTRSTWYF. CDR3 DNA sequence: TGCGCCAGCAGCCAAGATCGCTGGACACGGAGTACGTGGTACTTC.

V is TRBV30 and J is TRBJ1-2; TRBD1 aligns across 8 bases. After removal of 3 bases from V and 5 bases from J, the junction contained 5 bases not matched to a gene. Germline V CDR1 and CDR2: GTSNPN, SVGIG (reference sequence). This CDR3 contains 13 residues. The CDR3 DNA reads TGTGCCTGGAGAGCAGGGGGCGGGTATGGCTACACCTTC. As protein: CAWRAGGGYGYTF.

The chain recombines TRBV7-2 with TRBJ2-2; D may be TRBD2 (5 bases). CDR1 is SGHTA and CDR2 is FQGNSA in the germline V gene. This CDR3 contains 14 residues. Trimming took 3 bases from V and 7 from J, leaving 12 bases between them. CDR3: CASSFILGDGELFF. In DNA form, the CDR3 reads TGTGCCAGCAGCTTTATACTAGGAGACGGGGAGCTGTTTTTT.

This clonotype was observed at least ten times. The J gene is TRBJ2-1, the V gene TRBV7-9, with D unresolved. Germline CDR1 reads SEHNR; CDR2 reads FQNEAQ (reference sequence). Trimming shortened V by 5 bases and J by 8 bases, and 10 bases separated the two germline ends. The length of the CDR3 is 12 residues. This CDR3 is CASSKEVHEQFF. In DNA, the CDR3 is TGTGCCAGCAGCAAAGAGGTGCATGAGCAGTTCTTC.